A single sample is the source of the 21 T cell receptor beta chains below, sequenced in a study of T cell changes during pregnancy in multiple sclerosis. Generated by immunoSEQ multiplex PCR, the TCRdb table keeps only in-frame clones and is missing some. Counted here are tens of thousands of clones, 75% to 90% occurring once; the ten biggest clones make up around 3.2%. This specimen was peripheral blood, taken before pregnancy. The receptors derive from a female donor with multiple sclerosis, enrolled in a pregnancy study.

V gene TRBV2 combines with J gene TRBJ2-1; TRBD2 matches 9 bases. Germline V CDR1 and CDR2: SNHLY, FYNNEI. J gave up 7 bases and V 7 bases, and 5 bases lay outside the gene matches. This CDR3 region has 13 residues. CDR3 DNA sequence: TGTGCCAGCATCGCTAGCGGGGAGAATGAGCAGTTCTTC. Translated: CASIASGENEQFF.

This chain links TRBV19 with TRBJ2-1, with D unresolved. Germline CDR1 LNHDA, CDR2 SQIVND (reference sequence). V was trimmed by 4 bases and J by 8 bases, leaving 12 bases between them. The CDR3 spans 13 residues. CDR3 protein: CASSNPARDEQFF. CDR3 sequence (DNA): TGTGCCAGTAGTAACCCTGCCCGGGATGAGCAGTTCTTC.

The CDR3 here is CATSRDSGGGYNEQFF. The CDR3 region has the DNA TGTGCCACCAGCAGAGATTCGGGCGGGGGTTACAATGAGCAGTTCTTC. The chain employs TRBV15 and TRBJ2-1; 7 bases map to TRBD2. Germline V gene lookup returns CDR1 LNHNV and CDR2 YYDKDF (reference sequence). The junction had 6 bases not matched to a gene; V was cut back by 0 bases and J by 4 bases. The CDR3 has 16 residues.

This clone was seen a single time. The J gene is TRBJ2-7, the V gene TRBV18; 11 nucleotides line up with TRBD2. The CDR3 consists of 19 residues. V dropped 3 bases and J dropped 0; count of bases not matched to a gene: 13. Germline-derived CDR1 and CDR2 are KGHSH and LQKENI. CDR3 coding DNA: TGTGCCAGCTCACCGAATCTGGCTAGCGGGGGGACGAGCTCCTACGAGCAGTACTTC. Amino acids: CASSPNLASGGTSSYEQYF. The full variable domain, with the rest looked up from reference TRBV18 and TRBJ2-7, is NAGVMQNPRHLVRRRGQEARLRCSPMKGHSHVYWYRQLPEEGLKFMVYLQKENIIDESGMPKERFSAEFPKEGPSILRIQQVVRGDSAAYFCASSPNLASGGTSSYEQYFGPGTRLTVT.

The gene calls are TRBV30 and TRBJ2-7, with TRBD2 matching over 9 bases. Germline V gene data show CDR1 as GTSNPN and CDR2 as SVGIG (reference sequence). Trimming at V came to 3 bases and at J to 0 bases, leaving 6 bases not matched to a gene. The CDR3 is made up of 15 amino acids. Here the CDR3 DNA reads TGTGCCTGGAGCCCCGGGACTAGCAGCTCCTACGAGCAGTACTTC. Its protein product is CAWSPGTSSSYEQYF. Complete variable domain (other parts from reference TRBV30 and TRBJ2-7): SQTIHQWPATLVQPVGSPLSLECTVEGTSNPNLYWYRQAAGRGLQLLFYSVGIGQISSEVPQNLSASRPQDRQFILSSKKLLLSDSGFYLCAWSPGTSSSYEQYFGPGTRLTVT.

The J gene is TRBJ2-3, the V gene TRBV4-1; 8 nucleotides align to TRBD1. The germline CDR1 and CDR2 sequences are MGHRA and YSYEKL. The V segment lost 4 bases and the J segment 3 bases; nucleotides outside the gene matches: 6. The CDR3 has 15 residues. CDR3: CASSPDRGGTDTQYF. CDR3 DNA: TGCGCCAGCAGCCCCGACAGGGGTGGAACAGATACGCAGTATTTT.

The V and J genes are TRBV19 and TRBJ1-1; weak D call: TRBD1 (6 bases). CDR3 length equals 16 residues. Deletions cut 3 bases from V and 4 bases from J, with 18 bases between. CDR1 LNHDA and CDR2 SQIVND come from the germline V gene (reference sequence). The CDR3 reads CASSMIAGVVGTEAFF. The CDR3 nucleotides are TGTGCCAGTAGTATGATTGCAGGGGTTGTTGGCACTGAAGCTTTCTTT.

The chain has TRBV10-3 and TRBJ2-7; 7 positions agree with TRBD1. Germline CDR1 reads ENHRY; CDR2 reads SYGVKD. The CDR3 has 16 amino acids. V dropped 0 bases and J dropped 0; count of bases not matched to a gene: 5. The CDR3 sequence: CAISESEGQISYEQYF. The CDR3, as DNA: TGTGCCATCAGTGAGTCCGAGGGACAGATCTCCTACGAGCAGTACTTC.

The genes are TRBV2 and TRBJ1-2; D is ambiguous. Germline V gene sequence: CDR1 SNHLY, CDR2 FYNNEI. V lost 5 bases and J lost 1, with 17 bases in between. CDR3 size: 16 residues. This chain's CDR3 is CASSSDLVILNYGYTF. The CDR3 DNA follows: TGTGCCAGCAGTTCTGATCTTGTTATACTTAACTATGGCTACACCTTC.

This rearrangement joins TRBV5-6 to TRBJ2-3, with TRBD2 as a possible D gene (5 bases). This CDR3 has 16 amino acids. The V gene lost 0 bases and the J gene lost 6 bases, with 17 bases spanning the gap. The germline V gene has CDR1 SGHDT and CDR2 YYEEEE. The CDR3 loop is CASSLARTALYDTQYF. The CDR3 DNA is TGTGCCAGCAGCTTGGCTCGGACTGCCTTATATGATACGCAGTATTTT.

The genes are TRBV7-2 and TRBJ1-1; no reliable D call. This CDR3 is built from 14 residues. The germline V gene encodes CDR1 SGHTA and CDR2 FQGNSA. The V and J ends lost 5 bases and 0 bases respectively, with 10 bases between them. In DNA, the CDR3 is TGTGCCAGCAGCCTAAGGCAGGTGAACACTGAAGCTTTCTTT. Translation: CASSLRQVNTEAFF.

In DNA, the CDR3 is TGTGCCAGCAGCTTACTCAGCACAGGGGATTATGGCTACACCTTC. Translating it yields CASSLLSTGDYGYTF. This chain connects TRBV7-8 to TRBJ1-2, with 7 bases that match TRBD1. After removal of 2 bases from V and 5 bases from J, the junction contained 8 bases not matched to a gene. The CDR3 extends over 15 amino acids. CDR1 SGHVS and CDR2 FQNEAQ come from the germline V gene.

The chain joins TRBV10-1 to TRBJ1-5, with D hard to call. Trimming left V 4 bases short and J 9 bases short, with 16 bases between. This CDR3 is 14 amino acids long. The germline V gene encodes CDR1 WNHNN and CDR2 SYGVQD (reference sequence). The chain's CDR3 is CASSVEASAGPQHF. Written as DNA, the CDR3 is TGCGCCAGCAGTGTGGAGGCCTCGGCGGGGCCCCAGCATTTT.

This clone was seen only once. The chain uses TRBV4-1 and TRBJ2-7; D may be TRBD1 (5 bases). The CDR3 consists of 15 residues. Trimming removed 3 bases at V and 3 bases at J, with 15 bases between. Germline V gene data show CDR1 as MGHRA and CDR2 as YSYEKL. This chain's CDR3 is CASSHKGRARYEQYF. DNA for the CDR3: TGCGCCAGCAGCCATAAGGGCAGGGCCCGCTACGAGCAGTACTTC.

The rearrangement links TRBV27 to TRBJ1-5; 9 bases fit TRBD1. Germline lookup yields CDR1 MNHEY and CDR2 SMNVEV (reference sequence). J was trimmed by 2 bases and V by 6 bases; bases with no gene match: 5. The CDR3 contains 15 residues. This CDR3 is CASRPTGGGNQPQHF. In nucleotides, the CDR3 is TGTGCCAGCAGACCAACAGGGGGCGGCAATCAGCCCCAGCATTTT.

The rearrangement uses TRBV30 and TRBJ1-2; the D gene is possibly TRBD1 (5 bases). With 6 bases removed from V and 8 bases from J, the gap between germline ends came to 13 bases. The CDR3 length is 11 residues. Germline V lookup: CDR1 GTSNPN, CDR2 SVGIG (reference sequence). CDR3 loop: CACNKGAGYTF. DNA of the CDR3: TGTGCCTGTAATAAAGGGGCCGGCTACACCTTC.

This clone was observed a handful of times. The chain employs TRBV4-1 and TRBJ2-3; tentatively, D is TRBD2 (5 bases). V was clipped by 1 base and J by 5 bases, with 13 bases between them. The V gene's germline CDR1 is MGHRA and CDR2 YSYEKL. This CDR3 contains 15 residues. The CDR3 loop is CASSQVGLAIDTQYF. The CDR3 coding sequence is TGCGCCAGCAGCCAAGTTGGCCTAGCAATAGATACGCAGTATTTT.

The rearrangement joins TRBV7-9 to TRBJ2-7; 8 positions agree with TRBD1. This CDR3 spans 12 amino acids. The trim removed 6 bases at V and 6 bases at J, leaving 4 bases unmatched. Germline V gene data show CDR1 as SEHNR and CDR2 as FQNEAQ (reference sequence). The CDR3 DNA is TGTGCCAGCAGTTTTACAGGGGGCGAGCAGTACTTC. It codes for CASSFTGGEQYF. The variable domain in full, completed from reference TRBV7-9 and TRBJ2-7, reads DTGVSQNPRHKITKRGQNVTFRCDPISEHNRLYWYRQTLGQGPEFLTYFQNEAQLEKSRLLSDRFSAERPKGSFSTLEIQRTEQGDSAMYLCASSFTGGEQYFGPGTRLTVT.

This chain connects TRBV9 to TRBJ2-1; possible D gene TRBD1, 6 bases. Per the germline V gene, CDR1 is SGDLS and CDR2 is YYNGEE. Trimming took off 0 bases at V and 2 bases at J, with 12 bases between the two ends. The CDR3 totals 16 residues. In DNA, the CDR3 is TGTGCCAGCAGCGTAGGGCCAGGGGATACCTACAATGAGCAGTTCTTC. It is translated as CASSVGPGDTYNEQFF. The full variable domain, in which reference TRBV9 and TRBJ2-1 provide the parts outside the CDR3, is DSGVTQTPKHLITATGQRVTLRCSPRSGDLSVYWYQQSLDQGLQFLIQYYNGEERAKGNILERFSAQQFPDLHSELNLSSLELGDSALYFCASSVGPGDTYNEQFFGPGTRLTVL.

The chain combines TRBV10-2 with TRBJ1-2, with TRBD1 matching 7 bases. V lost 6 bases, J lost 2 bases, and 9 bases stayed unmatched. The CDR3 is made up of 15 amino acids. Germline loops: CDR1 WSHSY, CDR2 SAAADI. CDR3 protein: CASSTRGKENYGYTF. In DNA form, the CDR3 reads TGCGCCAGCAGCACCAGGGGGAAAGAGAACTATGGCTACACCTTC.

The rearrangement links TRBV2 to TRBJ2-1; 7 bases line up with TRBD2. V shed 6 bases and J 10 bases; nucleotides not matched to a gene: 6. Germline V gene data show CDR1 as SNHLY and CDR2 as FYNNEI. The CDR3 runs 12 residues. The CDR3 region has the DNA TGTGCCAGCAGGGACCAGCGGGACGAGCAGTTCTTC. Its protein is CASRDQRDEQFF.